This entry features one T cell receptor beta chain sequence. Its antigen is currently unknown. These data belong to a study of cytomegalovirus exposure and HLA in healthy donors. 13 Jbeta primers and 60 Vbeta primers were used for the PCR. TCRdb keeps only in-frame clones here, not all; method: immunoSEQ multiplex PCR. The sample lists about 110,000 clones, roughly 80% seen once, with about 2.5% in the top ten. Study-wide findings and caveats: Reportedly, diagnosis of cytomegalovirus status by the classifier showed high specificity and sensitivity. Reports indicate that TCR beta sequences accurately predicted the HLA-A and HLA-B alleles of most subjects.

CDR1 is SGHNT and CDR2 is YYREEE in the germline V gene (reference sequence). This CDR3 region has 17 residues. The J segment lost 1 base and the V segment lost 4 bases, leaving 3 bases of the junction unmatched. What was sequenced was PBMCs. The sequence came from a young man in good health and CMV-seropositive. V gene TRBV5-4 combines with J gene TRBJ2-2; 14 positions agree with TRBD2. The CDR3 here is CASSTGLAGGNTGELFF. The CDR3, as DNA: TGTGCCAGCAGCACTGGACTAGCGGGGGGGAACACCGGGGAGCTGTTTTTT.